This is a list of T cell receptor beta chains from one sample in a study of T cell changes during pregnancy in multiple sclerosis. Measured with immunoSEQ multiplex PCR; TCRdb has only the in-frame clones, and not every one. The table lists about 130,000 clones, around 97% of them singletons, with over 0.35% in the top ten. Sequencing was performed on peripheral blood, taken after pregnancy. The source is a female donor with multiple sclerosis, enrolled in a pregnancy study. The CDR3 runs from the conserved cysteine through the conserved F or W. Fields, in order: J gene, V gene, CDR3 protein.

J gene: TRBJ2-7
V gene: TRBV19
CDR3 protein: CASSLTSTGLGEQYF

J gene: TRBJ2-1
V gene: TRBV19
CDR3 protein: CASSRTPGNEQFF

J gene: TRBJ2-1
V gene: TRBV9
CDR3 protein: CASSAAGTVYNEQFF

J gene: TRBJ2-7
V gene: TRBV23-1
CDR3 protein: CASNRQGSGSYEQYF

J gene: TRBJ2-7
V gene: TRBV9
CDR3 protein: CASSVDDRALYEQYF

J gene: TRBJ2-6
V gene: TRBV7-7
CDR3 protein: CATMDRGSGANVLTF

J gene: TRBJ1-5
V gene: TRBV28
CDR3 protein: CASSTVVGPVQWPQHF

J gene: TRBJ1-1
V gene: TRBV5-1
CDR3 protein: CASSLANIKNTEAFF

J gene: TRBJ2-7
V gene: TRBV7-9
CDR3 protein: CASSPTDTPLAYEQYF

J gene: TRBJ1-5
V gene: TRBV5-6
CDR3 protein: CASSFWDRNQPQHF

J gene: TRBJ2-7
V gene: TRBV15
CDR3 protein: CATSRVWGGRTYEQYF

J gene: TRBJ2-1
V gene: TRBV11-2
CDR3 protein: CASSLAGGSSYNEQFF

J gene: TRBJ2-1
V gene: TRBV7-9
CDR3 protein: CASSASGRVNEQFF

J gene: TRBJ2-7
V gene: TRBV19
CDR3 protein: CASSLGHSYEQYF